This TCR beta chain stems from a study of cytomegalovirus exposure and HLA in healthy donors. The study's findings and limits: Fewer N-insertions (relative to the approximately 700-donor mean) were reportedly seen in an Asian-associated ancestry cluster in a later analysis.

The germline V gene encodes CDR1 LNHDA and CDR2 SQIVND (reference sequence). With 7 bases removed from V and 2 bases from J, the gap between germline ends came to 11 bases. CDR3 length: 13 amino acids. In the PCR, 60 Vbeta and 13 Jbeta primers were used. Sequenced by immunoSEQ multiplex PCR; TCRdb stores in-frame clones only, minus some. Counted here are around 280,000 clones, about 87% occurring once; the ten biggest clones make up about 2.3%. A remark on this clone: Its antigen remains unidentified.

Donors were ostensibly healthy at sampling, although undocumented immune exposures were probable. This clonotype was sampled from a woman aged 18-30 years in good health and CMV-seronegative. The sequenced material came from PBMCs. J is TRBJ1-2 and V is TRBV19, with a possible D match to TRBD1 (6 bases). Here the CDR3 DNA reads TGTGCCAGTACCACCACAGGGAACTATGGCTACACCTTC. Encoded protein: CASTTTGNYGYTF.